The rows below give T cell receptor beta chains drawn from one sample of a study of blood T cell repertoires in COVID-19. Assay: immunoSEQ multiplex PCR; the TCRdb copy retains only in-frame clones and omits some. The data contain under 450,000 clones, approximately 86% of them singletons. Sequenced sample: peripheral blood. The receptors originated from a woman between 55 and 75 years old with COVID-19, enrolled during active disease. The CDR3 runs from the conserved cysteine through the conserved F or W. The D gene is left open where the match is weak. Rows may omit the clone size; those that give it use once, few, many or a size class.

TRBV5-4,TRBD1,TRBJ1-1,once,TGTGCCAGCAGCTCGCGGGACAGGGCCAACACTGAAGCTTTCTTT,CASSSRDRANTEAFF
TRBV25-1,TRBD2,TRBJ2-5,.,TGTGCCAGCAGTGAATGGGAGGGTCTAGAGACCCAGTACTTC,CASSEWEGLETQYF
TRBV11-2,.,TRBJ1-2,.,TGTGCCAGCAGCAACTACGAATATGGCTACACCTTC,CASSNYEYGYTF
TRBV7-2,TRBD2,TRBJ2-2,.,TGTGCCAGCAGCCCAACTAGCGGGGGTCCGAACACCGGGGAGCTGTTTTTT,CASSPTSGGPNTGELFF
TRBV5-4,.,TRBJ2-4,.,TGTGCCAGCAGCTTGCGGGGTGGGGGGAACATTCAGTACTTC,CASSLRGGGNIQYF
TRBV7-8,.,TRBJ2-3,.,TGTGCCAGCAGATCCGATACGGGAGATACGCAGTATTTT,CASRSDTGDTQYF
TRBV18,.,TRBJ2-5,.,TGTGCCAGCTCACCACCTAGCCTCCAAGAGACCCAGTACTTC,CASSPPSLQETQYF
TRBV27,.,TRBJ2-1,.,TGTGCCAGCAGTTTTGGACTTTCGCAGTTCTTC,CASSFGLSQFF
TRBV11-3,TRBD2,TRBJ2-3,.,TGTGCCAGCAGCTTCTTACTAGCGGGGGGGCTTCCTAGCACAGATACGCAGTATTTT,CASSFLLAGGLPSTDTQYF
TRBV4-1,.,TRBJ1-2,.,TGCGCCAGCAGCCAAGAAGCGGGGGGATACACCTATGGCTACACCTTC,CASSQEAGGYTYGYTF
TRBV4-1,TRBD1,TRBJ2-7,.,TGCGCCAGCAGCCAATTGAGGCCCGGGACAGGGGTTATATCTCGGGCCTACGAGCAGTACTTC,CASSQLRPGTGVISRAYEQYF
TRBV9,.,TRBJ2-3,.,TGTGCCAGCAGCGTAGACTTCGGCACAGATACGCAGTATTTT,CASSVDFGTDTQYF
TRBV9,TRBD1,TRBJ1-4,once,TGTGCCAGCAGCGTAGGGGACAGTCACGAAAAACTGTTTTTT,CASSVGDSHEKLFF
TRBV5-1,.,TRBJ1-4,.,TGCGCCAGCAGCTTGGCCTCGGGACAACCTAATGAAAAACTGTTTTTT,CASSLASGQPNEKLFF
TRBV15,.,TRBJ1-5,.,TGTGCCACCAGGGGCGCCACAGGTCATGAGCAGTCTCAGCCCCAGCATTTT,CATRGATGHEQSQPQHF
TRBV12-3/TRBV12-4,TRBD1,TRBJ2-7,.,TGTGCCAGCAGTACGAGACAGGGCAACGAGCAGTACTTC,CASSTRQGNEQYF
TRBV6-5,TRBD1,TRBJ1-2,.,TGTGCCAGCAGTTACTCGGACAGGCGAGGTGGCTACACCTTC,CASSYSDRRGGYTF
TRBV2,TRBD2,TRBJ2-3,few,TGTGCCAGCAGTGAATCAGGGAGGGCCACAGATACGCAGTATTTT,CASSESGRATDTQYF
TRBV28,.,TRBJ1-2,.,TGTGCCAGCAGTTCCCCTAATGGCTACACCTTC,CASSSPNGYTF
TRBV27,.,TRBJ2-7,.,TGTGCCAGCAGTTTATTCAGGGGTCGTTACTACGAGCAGTACTTC,CASSLFRGRYYEQYF
TRBV7-3,.,TRBJ2-3,.,TGTGCCAGCAGCTTAACTGGTCGCCGGGGATTTACCGCAGATACGCAGTATTTT,CASSLTGRRGFTADTQYF
TRBV5-1,TRBD1,TRBJ2-7,.,TGCGCCAGCAGCTTAAGGGACAGGGTCTCCTACGAGCAGTACTTC,CASSLRDRVSYEQYF
TRBV12-5,TRBD1,TRBJ2-2,.,TGTGCTAGTGGTTTGGGGCGATGGGACAGCCCCTTTTACACCGGGGAGCTGTTTTTT,CASGLGRWDSPFYTGELFF
TRBV5-8,.,TRBJ2-1,.,TGTGCCAGCAGCTTGGATGCGGACTACAATGAGCAGTTCTTC,CASSLDADYNEQFF